This T cell receptor beta chain comes out of a study of blood T cell repertoires in COVID-19. Using immunoSEQ multiplex PCR, the repertoire was profiled, and TCRdb retains in-frame clones only, with some absent. Among approximately 69,000 clones, 88% were seen once, and the ten largest hold approximately 28%. Germline V gene lookup returns CDR1 SNHLY and CDR2 FYNNEI. V lost 7 bases to trimming and J lost 4 bases, with 17 bases between them. The CDR3 spans 15 residues. This sequence joins TRBV2 and TRBJ2-1; D not certain. This TCR was sampled from a man aged 50-59 years with acute or convalescent COVID-19. The specimen was peripheral blood. The CDR3 nucleotides are TGTGCCAGCAATAGAGACAACCCTGTTTACAATGAGCAGTTCTTC. The encoded protein is CASNRDNPVYNEQFF.